This T cell receptor beta chain comes out of a study of molecular identifiers for immune sequencing clone quantification. Study-wide context: In the replicates, RNA derived from about 19,000 or 110,000 naive CD8 cells was divided into five parts, and four were sequenced.

TCRdb re-analysed the PCR reads in MiXCR, keeping a single row per CDR3 protein. The sample lists over 100,000 distinct CDR3 sequences; 35% were seen once. Study outcomes and limitations: Beyond 20 RNA copies, clones held over 98% of effector molecules, compared with under 1% in naive cells.

There are 13 residues in the CDR3. V dropped 10 bases and J dropped 6 bases, with 17 bases sitting between them. In germline, CDR1 is MNHEY, CDR2 SVGEGT. On this clonotype: What it recognizes is unknown.

Investigators produced naive CD8 libraries from roughly 18,000 to 920,000 sorted cells, drawing on 10%, 30% or 50% RNA. CD8+CD4-CCR7+CD45RA+ cells were sorted as naive CD8 T cells. Source material: naive CD8+ T cells from blood, with Jurkat cell RNA spiked in. Indicated subset: FACS-sorted CD8+CD4-CCR7+CD45RA+ naive T cells. V usage is TRBV6-2 or TRBV6-3 and J usage is TRBJ2-3; D is unresolved. The sequence came from a human donor in good health. Some libraries in this study had Jurkat cell RNA spiked in. The CDR3 DNA reads TGTGCCATGCCCAGCCTCAGAAGGGATACGCAGTATTTT. As protein: CAMPSLRRDTQYF.